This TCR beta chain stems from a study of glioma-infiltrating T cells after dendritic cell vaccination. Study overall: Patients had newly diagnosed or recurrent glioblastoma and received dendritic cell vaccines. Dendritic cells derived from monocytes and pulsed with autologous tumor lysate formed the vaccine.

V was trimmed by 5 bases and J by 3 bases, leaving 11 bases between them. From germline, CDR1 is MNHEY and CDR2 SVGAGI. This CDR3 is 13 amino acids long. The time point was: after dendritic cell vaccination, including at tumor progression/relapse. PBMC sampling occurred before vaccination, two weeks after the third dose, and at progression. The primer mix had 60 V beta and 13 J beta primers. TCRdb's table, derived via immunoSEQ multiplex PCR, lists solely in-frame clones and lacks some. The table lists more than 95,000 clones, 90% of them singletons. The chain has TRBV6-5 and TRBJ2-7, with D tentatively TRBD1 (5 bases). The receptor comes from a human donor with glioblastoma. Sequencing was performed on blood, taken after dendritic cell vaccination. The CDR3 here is CASSGAAIYEQYF. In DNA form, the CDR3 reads TGTGCCAGCAGTGGGGCGGCAATCTACGAGCAGTACTTC.